One T cell receptor beta chain is described in this entry. Its antigen remains unknown. The sample originates from a study of early stage breast cancer tumors. About the study: Of fewer than 20 invasive breast tumors, about a dozen were hormone receptor-positive, HER2-negative. Samples were sequenced at approximately 9-fold average coverage.

Study results and limitations: Functional markers like CD4, CD8 and FOXP3 were missed in bulk sequencing.

This table comes from immunoSEQ multiplex PCR, and its TCRdb copy is limited to in-frame clones, with some not included. Of about 51,000 clones in the sample, roughly 78% are singletons; the top ten hold 3% to 4%. Germline CDR1 MNHNS, CDR2 SASEGT. The germline V and J ends were trimmed by 0 bases and 3 bases, with 15 bases remaining between them. CDR3 size: 17 residues. The sequenced material came from blood. The chain links TRBV6-1 to TRBJ1-5; possible D gene TRBD1, 5 bases. This receptor was identified in a person in their 40s with breast cancer. The CDR3 DNA sequence: TGTGCCAGCAGTGAAGCTTCGCCAGGGACTTTCAATCAGCCCCAGCATTTT. Amino acid sequence: CASSEASPGTFNQPQHF.